These 16 T cell receptor beta chains came from one sample sequenced in a study of blood T cell repertoires in COVID-19. The protocol was immunoSEQ multiplex PCR, while the TCRdb copy is restricted to in-frame clones and leaves out a portion. The table shows approximately 45,000 clones, with roughly 90% occurring only once. Sequenced: peripheral blood. Receptor source: a human donor in a cohort sampled during active COVID-19.

The rearrangement joins TRBV9 to TRBJ1-6, with D maybe TRBD1 (5 bases). The CDR3 extends over 13 amino acids. Trimming shortened V by 6 bases and J by 9 bases, and 13 bases separated the two germline ends. Germline V gene lookup returns CDR1 SGDLS and CDR2 YYNGEE. Here the CDR3 DNA reads TGTGCCAGCACCGCAGGGTTGAGTTCACCCCTCCACTTT. Its translation: CASTAGLSSPLHF.

This chain links TRBV3-1 (or the pseudogene TRBV3-2) with TRBJ1-2; no clear D. V lost 2 bases and J 6 bases, leaving 7 bases between the germline ends. CDR1 is LGHDT, CDR2 YNNKEL, per germline (reference sequence). There are 12 residues in the CDR3. CDR3 residues: CASSQREHGYTF. In nucleotides, the CDR3 is TGTGCCAGCAGCCAAAGAGAGCATGGCTACACCTTC.

This rearrangement joins TRBV3-1 (or the pseudogene TRBV3-2) to TRBJ2-5, with 8 bases identical to TRBD2. Germline CDR1 is LGHDT and CDR2 is YNNKEL (reference sequence). Trimming at V came to 0 bases and at J to 4 bases, leaving 4 bases not matched to a gene. The CDR3 is made up of 15 amino acids. The CDR3 loop reads CASSQDVGTRETQYF. The CDR3 nucleotides are TGTGCCAGCAGCCAAGATGTTGGGACTAGAGAGACCCAGTACTTC.

The V and J genes are TRBV4-3 and TRBJ2-1, with 9 bases identical to TRBD2. The CDR3 has 16 amino acids. Trimming at V came to 1 base and at J to 6 bases, leaving 7 bases not matched to a gene. The germline CDR1 and CDR2 sequences are LGHNA and YSLEER. The CDR3 nucleotides are TGCGCCAGCAGCCAAGGGGGGACTAGCATGTCCAATGAGCAGTTCTTC. This sequence encodes CASSQGGTSMSNEQFF.

The chain carries TRBV5-1 and TRBJ1-1; 8 nucleotides line up with TRBD1. In germline, CDR1 is SGHRS, CDR2 YFSETQ. V lost 5 bases, J lost 1 base, and 1 base stayed unmatched. CDR3 length equals 13 residues. The CDR3 bases are TGCGCCAGCAGAGGACAGGGGAACACTGAAGCTTTCTTT. Translating it yields CASRGQGNTEAFF.

This clone was found once. The chain couples TRBV5-1 to TRBJ1-4; D remains unclear. This CDR3 contains 14 residues. Germline CDR1 is SGHRS and CDR2 is YFSETQ. V lost 0 bases and J lost 3, with 6 bases in between. DNA for the CDR3: TGCGCCAGCAGCTTGGGAGGGTCTAATGAAAAACTGTTTTTT. This gives the protein CASSLGGSNEKLFF.

This clone was detected once. The gene calls are TRBV4-3 and TRBJ1-2; D is possibly TRBD1 (6 bases). The CDR3 has 16 residues. Trimming shortened V by 0 bases and J by 8 bases, and 19 bases separated the two germline ends. The germline gives CDR1 LGHNA, CDR2 YSLEER. The CDR3 sequence is CASSQDRGERGFGYTF. The CDR3 coding sequence is TGCGCCAGCAGCCAAGATCGAGGGGAAAGGGGGTTCGGCTACACCTTC.

This clone turned up a few times. The V call is TRBV30, the J call TRBJ1-6; no reliable D call. Germline loops: CDR1 GTSNPN, CDR2 SVGIG (reference sequence). CDR3 length: 14 residues. Trimming pared 2 bases from V and 8 bases from J, leaving 13 bases between. CDR3 sequence reads: CAWSRRVGDSPLHF. DNA for the CDR3: TGTGCCTGGAGTCGAAGGGTGGGAGATTCACCCCTCCACTTT.

The rearrangement joins TRBV12-3 or TRBV12-4 to TRBJ1-1; D ambiguous. The CDR3 is 10 amino acids. V lost 8 bases, J lost 7 bases, and 8 bases lay in between. CDR3: CASVGSEAFF. In nucleotides, the CDR3 is TGTGCCAGCGTTGGGAGTGAAGCTTTCTTT.

V is TRBV14 and J is TRBJ1-5; D gene ambiguous. This CDR3 has 12 residues. Germline V gene sequence: CDR1 SGHDN, CDR2 FVKESK. V lost 1 base and J lost 7, with 5 bases in between. This chain's CDR3 is CASSQAYQPQHF. The DNA for the CDR3 is TGTGCCAGCAGCCAAGCCTACCAGCCCCAGCATTTT. Using reference TRBV14 and TRBJ1-5 for the parts outside the CDR3, the full variable domain is EAGVTQFPSHSVIEKGQTVTLRCDPISGHDNLYWYRRVMGKEIKFLLHFVKESKQDESGMPNNRFLAERTGGTYSTLKVQPAELEDSGVYFCASSQAYQPQHFGDGTRLSIL.

V is TRBV15 and J is TRBJ2-2; the match to TRBD1 covers 7 bases. CDR3 size: 16 residues. The germline CDR1 and CDR2 sequences are LNHNV and YYDKDF (reference sequence). The trim removed 5 bases at V and 6 bases at J, leaving 12 bases unmatched. CDR3 loop: CATSQGQDRISGELFF. The CDR3 nucleotides are TGTGCCACCAGCCAAGGACAGGATCGTATTTCCGGGGAGCTGTTTTTT.

This chain connects TRBV3-1 (or the pseudogene TRBV3-2) to TRBJ1-5, with no clear D. V dropped 5 bases and J dropped 9 bases, with 11 bases sitting between them. Germline CDR1 is LGHDT and CDR2 is YNNKEL (reference sequence). CDR3 length: 12 amino acids. The CDR3 is CASSASRGPQHF. CDR3 sequence (DNA): TGTGCCAGCAGCGCCAGTCGCGGGCCCCAGCATTTT.

This clone was seen only once. The chain carries TRBV3-1 (or the pseudogene TRBV3-2) and TRBJ1-1, with 8 bases that match TRBD1. Per germline, CDR1 LGHDT and CDR2 YNNKEL (reference sequence). V was pared by 5 bases and J by 3 bases, with 5 bases of the junction left unmatched. The CDR3 is 14 amino acids. Here the CDR3 DNA reads TGTGCCAGCAGCAACAGGGGGTGGGACACTGAAGCTTTCTTT. Amino acid sequence: CASSNRGWDTEAFF.

The V gene is TRBV29-1, the J gene TRBJ1-5; TRBD1 agrees at 10 bases. Looked up from germline, CDR1 is SQVTM and CDR2 is ANQGSEA. The CDR3 totals 15 residues. V shed 5 bases and J 5 bases; nucleotides not matched to a gene: 9. CDR3 nucleotide sequence: TGCAGCGTTATCGAGAGGGACAGGGGCCATCAGCCCCAGCATTTT. Encoded protein: CSVIERDRGHQPQHF.

The rearrangement joins TRBV6-5 to TRBJ2-3; 7 bases align to TRBD1. This CDR3 has 14 residues. V lost 6 bases to trimming and J lost 8 bases; unmatched junction nucleotides: 11. Looked up from germline, CDR1 is MNHEY and CDR2 is SVGAGI. The CDR3 nucleotides read TGTGCCAGCAGATCGGTAGGGGGCCATAGTACGCAGTATTTT. Translating it yields CASRSVGGHSTQYF.

CDR3 protein: CASSVTGGDQPQHF. The CDR3 DNA reads as TGCGCCAGCAGCGTGACAGGGGGAGATCAGCCCCAGCATTTT. This sequence joins TRBV5-1 and TRBJ1-5; 9 nucleotides agree with TRBD1. CDR1 and CDR2 from the germline V gene are SGHRS and YFSETQ. CDR3 length: 14 residues. J was trimmed by 5 bases and V by 4 bases; bases with no gene match: 4.